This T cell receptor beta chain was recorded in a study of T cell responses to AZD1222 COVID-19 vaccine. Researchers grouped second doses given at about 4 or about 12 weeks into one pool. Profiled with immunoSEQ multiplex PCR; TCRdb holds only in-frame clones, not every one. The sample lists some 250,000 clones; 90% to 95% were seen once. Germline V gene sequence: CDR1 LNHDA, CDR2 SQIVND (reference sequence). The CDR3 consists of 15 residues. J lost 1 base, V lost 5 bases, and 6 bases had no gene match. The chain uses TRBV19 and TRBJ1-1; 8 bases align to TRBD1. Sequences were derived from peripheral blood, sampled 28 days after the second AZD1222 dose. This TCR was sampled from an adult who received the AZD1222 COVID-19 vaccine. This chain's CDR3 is CASSDPGTGNTEAFF. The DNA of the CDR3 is TGTGCCAGTAGTGACCCCGGGACAGGGAACACTGAAGCTTTCTTT. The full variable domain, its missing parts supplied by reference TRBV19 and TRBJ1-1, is DGGITQSPKYLFRKEGQNVTLSCEQNLNHDAMYWYRQDPGQGLRLIYYSQIVNDFQKGDIAEGYSVSREKKESFPLTVTSAQKNPTAFYLCASSDPGTGNTEAFFGQGTRLTVV.